The clone carrying this T cell receptor beta chain occurred many times. As yet, its antigen is unknown. Patients showing uncontrolled infection, other autoimmune disease, pregnancy or lactation were ineligible. Thyroid ultrasound, orbital computed tomography, clinical symptoms, and serum thyroxine and TRAb underpinned diagnoses. This specimen comes from a study of T cells in Graves' hyperthyroidism and ophthalmopathy. Across the whole study: The blood sample was taken at first diagnosis, before treatment began. The study, taken as a whole, reports: Separation of ophthalmopathy from stable hyperthyroidism was achieved by a 13 V-J model.

Trimming cost V 0 bases and J 0 bases, with 9 bases left between them. CDR1 is MNHEY, CDR2 SVGAGI, per germline. This CDR3 is built from 15 residues. TCR beta CDR3 regions were amplified from RNA. During a first-round RT-PCR of the TCR CDR3, the HTBI primer set was used. TCRdb reanalysed the multiplex PCR reads using MiXCR and keeps one entry per CDR3 protein. The sample yields 350,000 to 450,000 distinct CDR3 sequences, over 12% seen once. This chain uses TRBV6-5 with TRBJ2-7; D remains unclear. This receptor was obtained from a man aged 45 to 65 with Graves' ophthalmopathy. The sequenced sample consisted of blood. This CDR3 is CASSYSWGASYEQYF. CDR3 bases: TGTGCCAGCAGTTACTCCTGGGGTGCCTCCTACGAGCAGTACTTC.